Listed below are T cell receptor beta chains from one sample, sequenced in a study of T cells in localized non-small cell lung cancer. Sequencing used immunoSEQ multiplex PCR; TCRdb keeps in-frame clones, though not all of them. The sample lists around 70,000 clones, less than 90% occurring once. The material was peripheral blood, obtained before any cancer treatment. These TCRs come from a male donor aged 60 or over with stage III squamous cell lung carcinoma. CDR3s include the opening cysteine and the closing phenylalanine or tryptophan. Fields, in order: D gene, V gene, J gene, clone size, CDR3 protein, CDR3 DNA. The D gene is left open where the match is weak. Not all rows give a size; the values are once, few, many and, for expanded clones, a class.

D: -; V: TRBV2; J: TRBJ1-4; size: -; CDR3: CASSVREDEKLFF; DNA: TGTGCCAGCAGCGTCAGGGAGGATGAAAAACTGTTTTTT
D: -; V: TRBV29-1; J: TRBJ1-3; size: once; CDR3: CSVEDRSQGTGLSGNTIYF; DNA: TGCAGCGTTGAAGATCGATCGCAGGGGACGGGGCTCTCTGGAAACACCATATATTTT
D: -; V: TRBV9; J: TRBJ2-7; size: -; CDR3: CASSTGLQSSEQYF; DNA: TGTGCCAGCAGCACAGGACTGCAGTCGTCCGAGCAGTACTTC
D: -; V: TRBV27; J: TRBJ2-1; size: -; CDR3: CASSFYDGEVQFF; DNA: TGTGCCAGCAGTTTTTACGACGGAGAAGTACAGTTCTTC
D: -; V: TRBV9; J: TRBJ1-3; size: -; CDR3: CASSVGSEFTGNTIYF; DNA: TGTGCCAGCAGCGTAGGATCGGAATTCACTGGAAACACCATATATTTT
D: -; V: TRBV7-9; J: TRBJ2-4; size: few; CDR3: CASSLAGGRNIQYF; DNA: TGTGCCAGCAGCTTAGCGGGGGGGCGAAACATTCAGTACTTC
D: -; V: TRBV7-8; J: TRBJ1-4; size: -; CDR3: CASSLLATNEKLFF; DNA: TGTGCCAGCAGCTTACTTGCAACTAATGAAAAACTGTTTTTT
D: -; V: TRBV10-3; J: TRBJ2-1; size: -; CDR3: CAIRAQGPPDEQFF; DNA: TGTGCCATCAGGGCCCAGGGACCGCCCGATGAGCAGTTCTTC
D: TRBD2; V: TRBV7-8; J: TRBJ2-5; size: -; CDR3: CASSETSRQETQYF; DNA: TGTGCCAGCAGCGAGACTAGCCGCCAAGAGACCCAGTACTTC
D: -; V: TRBV29-1; J: TRBJ1-1; size: few; CDR3: CSVKTGGFRDTEAFF; DNA: TGCAGCGTTAAAACGGGCGGGTTTAGGGACACTGAAGCTTTCTTT
D: TRBD1; V: TRBV7-9; J: TRBJ2-7; size: -; CDR3: CASSLDRGNHYEQYF; DNA: TGTGCCAGCAGCTTAGACAGGGGAAATCACTACGAGCAGTACTTC
D: TRBD1; V: TRBV5-1; J: TRBJ1-2; size: once; CDR3: CASSPGTGGNYGYTF; DNA: TGCGCCAGCAGCCCCGGGACAGGGGGAAACTATGGCTACACCTTC
D: TRBD1; V: TRBV11-2; J: TRBJ2-7; size: -; CDR3: CASSAPTQGIYEQYF; DNA: TGTGCCAGCAGCGCCCCTACACAGGGGATATACGAGCAGTACTTC
D: -; V: TRBV7-2; J: TRBJ1-3; size: -; CDR3: CASSLVDLFPGNTIYF; DNA: TGTGCCAGCAGCTTAGTGGACCTCTTCCCCGGAAACACCATATATTTT
D: -; V: TRBV7-9; J: TRBJ2-2; size: -; CDR3: CASSLVNSGTGELFF; DNA: TGTGCCAGCAGCTTAGTCAACAGCGGTACCGGGGAGCTGTTTTTT
D: -; V: TRBV6-1; J: TRBJ1-4; size: -; CDR3: CASSDRYGSTNEKLFF; DNA: TGTGCCAGCAGTGACCGTTACGGATCAACTAATGAAAAACTGTTTTTT
D: -; V: TRBV6-5; J: TRBJ2-5; size: -; CDR3: CASSYSGPEEETQYF; DNA: TGTGCCAGCAGTTACAGCGGACCGGAGGAAGAGACCCAGTACTTC
D: -; V: TRBV18; J: TRBJ1-1; size: -; CDR3: CASSPRAGGQGTEAFF; DNA: TGTGCCAGCTCACCACGAGCGGGGGGGCAGGGGACTGAAGCTTTCTTT
D: TRBD2; V: TRBV18; J: TRBJ2-1; size: -; CDR3: CASSPGTSGRPEQFF; DNA: TGTGCCAGCTCACCTGGGACTAGCGGGAGGCCTGAGCAGTTCTTC
D: TRBD2; V: TRBV19; J: TRBJ2-1; size: -; CDR3: CASSTRTSGPNEQFF; DNA: TGTGCCAGTAGTACCCGGACTAGCGGACCCAATGAGCAGTTCTTC
D: -; V: TRBV5-1; J: TRBJ2-5; size: once; CDR3: CASSLGGSQETQYF; DNA: TGCGCCAGCAGCTTGGGAGGTTCCCAAGAGACCCAGTACTTC
D: TRBD2; V: TRBV19; J: TRBJ2-3; size: once; CDR3: CASSIIAGTSTDTQYF; DNA: TGTGCCAGTAGTATCATAGCGGGGACTAGCACAGATACGCAGTATTTT
D: -; V: TRBV28; J: TRBJ2-5; size: -; CDR3: CASSGRGGRETQYF; DNA: TGTGCCAGCAGTGGAAGGGGGGGCCGGGAGACCCAGTACTTC
D: -; V: TRBV7-9; J: TRBJ1-2; size: -; CDR3: CASSPAPGPRSGYTF; DNA: TGTGCCAGCAGCCCCGCCCCGGGACCCCGCAGTGGCTACACCTTC
D: -; V: TRBV2; J: TRBJ1-5; size: few; CDR3: CASNPDSNQPQHF; DNA: TGTGCCAGCAATCCGGATAGCAATCAGCCCCAGCATTTT
D: TRBD1; V: TRBV14; J: TRBJ1-1; size: -; CDR3: CASSQNRTGARNTEAFF; DNA: TGTGCCAGCAGCCAAAACCGGACAGGGGCTAGGAACACTGAAGCTTTCTTT
D: TRBD2; V: TRBV11-1; J: TRBJ2-5; size: -; CDR3: CASSSGLKETQYF; DNA: TGTGCCAGCAGCTCGGGACTAAAAGAGACCCAGTACTTC
D: TRBD2; V: TRBV19; J: TRBJ2-1; size: -; CDR3: CASSIALAGEGWGQFF; DNA: TGTGCCAGTAGTATAGCACTAGCGGGGGAAGGGTGGGGGCAGTTCTTC
D: TRBD1; V: TRBV27; J: TRBJ1-1; size: -; CDR3: CASRGGQSNTEAFF; DNA: TGTGCCAGCAGGGGGGGACAGAGTAACACTGAAGCTTTCTTT
D: -; V: TRBV9; J: TRBJ1-5; size: few; CDR3: CASSAGINQPQHF; DNA: TGTGCCAGTTCCGCAGGAATCAATCAGCCCCAGCATTTT
D: -; V: TRBV9; J: TRBJ1-2; size: -; CDR3: CASSVEHSNYGYTF; DNA: TGTGCCAGCAGCGTAGAACACAGTAACTATGGCTACACCTTC
D: TRBD2; V: TRBV5-1; J: TRBJ2-2; size: -; CDR3: CASRRGTRDTGELFF; DNA: TGCGCCAGCAGGAGGGGGACTAGAGACACCGGGGAGCTGTTTTTT
D: -; V: TRBV5-1; J: TRBJ1-1; size: -; CDR3: CASSLEGSGVTEAFF; DNA: TGCGCCAGCAGCTTGGAGGGTTCAGGGGTCACTGAAGCTTTCTTT
D: -; V: TRBV13; J: TRBJ1-4; size: -; CDR3: CASSKNRSPNEKLFF; DNA: TGTGCCAGCAGCAAGAACAGGTCCCCGAATGAAAAACTGTTTTTT
D: -; V: TRBV15; J: TRBJ1-2; size: -; CDR3: CATSRSESMDGRYTF; DNA: TGTGCCACCAGCAGATCGGAGTCCATGGACGGCCGCTACACCTTC
D: TRBD2; V: TRBV4-3; J: TRBJ2-7; size: once; CDR3: CASSQYGGVYEQYF; DNA: TGCGCCAGCAGCCAATACGGGGGGGTGTACGAGCAGTACTTC
D: -; V: TRBV2; J: TRBJ1-1; size: -; CDR3: CASRGGASGNTEAFF; DNA: TGTGCCAGCAGGGGGGGGGCGTCAGGGAACACTGAAGCTTTCTTT
D: -; V: TRBV19; J: TRBJ1-2; size: -; CDR3: CASMTQGIGGYTF; DNA: TGTGCCAGTATGACCCAGGGGATAGGAGGCTACACCTTC
D: -; V: TRBV4-2; J: TRBJ2-5; size: -; CDR3: CASSQEVEGTQYF; DNA: TGTGCCAGCAGCCAAGAGGTCGAAGGAACCCAGTACTTC
D: -; V: TRBV6-5; J: TRBJ1-4; size: few; CDR3: CASGDTIRREKLFF; DNA: TGTGCCAGCGGTGACACAATTAGAAGGGAAAAACTGTTTTTT
D: TRBD1; V: TRBV10-1; J: TRBJ1-4; size: -; CDR3: CASSESRDSPEKLFF; DNA: TGCGCCAGCAGTGAGTCCCGGGACAGCCCCGAAAAACTGTTTTTT